This T cell receptor beta chain is drawn from a study of human T cells and chemical hapten exposure. Notes on the study in general: PT1 expanded TCR numbers rose with patch test score.

The library tagged individual cDNA molecules with unique molecular identifiers. Per the original methods: With a range of roughly 20,000 to 750,000, the median per sample was around 96,000 TCRs. TCRdb analysed the RACE reads with MiXCR anew, one entry per CDR3 protein. The V and J calls follow TCRdb's processing rather than the paper's. The table has approximately 350,000 distinct CDR3 sequences, around 7% seen once; the top ten hold 8.4%. Described time point: patch test 1, 2 weeks after DPC sensitization. Treatment specified: therapeutic diphenylcyclopropenone sensitization with weekly scalp DPC. Total RNA was isolated from whole blood that had not been fractionated. V gave up 5 bases and J gave up 4 bases; unmatched junction bases: 2. Germline assignment: CDR1 SEHNR and CDR2 FQNEAQ (reference sequence). There are 14 residues in the CDR3. This clonotype was picked up a small number of times. The target antigen is unknown.

Source: whole blood, taken in connection with sensitization to the hapten diphenylcyclopropenone (DPC). This rearrangement joins TRBV7-9 to TRBJ2-6, with 7 bases identical to TRBD1. The TCR was taken from a woman aged 18-30 years with alopecia areata. Some clones in this sample may be carry-over from other donors' samples. The CDR3 loop is CASSRQGGANVLTF. In DNA, the CDR3 is TGTGCCAGCAGCCGACAGGGCGGGGCCAACGTCCTGACTTTC. Variable domain in full (rest from reference TRBV7-9 and TRBJ2-6): DTGVSQNPRHKITKRGQNVTFRCDPISEHNRLYWYRQTLGQGPEFLTYFQNEAQLEKSRLLSDRFSAERPKGSFSTLEIQRTEQGDSAMYLCASSRQGGANVLTFGAGSRLTVL.